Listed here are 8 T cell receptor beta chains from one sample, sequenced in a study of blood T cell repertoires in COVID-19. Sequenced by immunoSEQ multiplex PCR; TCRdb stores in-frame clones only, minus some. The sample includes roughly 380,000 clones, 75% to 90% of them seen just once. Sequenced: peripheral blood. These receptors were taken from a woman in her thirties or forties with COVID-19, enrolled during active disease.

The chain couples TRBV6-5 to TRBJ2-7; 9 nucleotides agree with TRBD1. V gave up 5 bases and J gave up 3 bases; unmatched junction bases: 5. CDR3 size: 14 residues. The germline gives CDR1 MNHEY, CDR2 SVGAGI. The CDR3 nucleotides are TGTGCCAGCAGTCGGACAGGGGAGATCTACGAGCAGTACTTC. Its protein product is CASSRTGEIYEQYF.

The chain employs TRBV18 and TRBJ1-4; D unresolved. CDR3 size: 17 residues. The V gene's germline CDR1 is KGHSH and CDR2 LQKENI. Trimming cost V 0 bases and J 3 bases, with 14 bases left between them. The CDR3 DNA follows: TGTGCCAGCTCACCACCGGGTTGGGCAGGCTCTAATGAAAAACTGTTTTTT. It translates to CASSPPGWAGSNEKLFF.

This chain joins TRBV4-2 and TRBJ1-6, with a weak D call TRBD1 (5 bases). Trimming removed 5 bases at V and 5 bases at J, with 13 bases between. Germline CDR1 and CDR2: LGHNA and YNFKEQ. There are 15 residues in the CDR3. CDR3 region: CASSFAGVNNSPLHF. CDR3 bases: TGTGCCAGCAGCTTCGCGGGGGTTAATAATTCACCCCTCCACTTT.

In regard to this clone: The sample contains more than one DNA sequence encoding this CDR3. The chain's CDR3 is CASSFGETQYF. CDR3 DNA sequence: TGTGCCAGCAGTTTTGGCGAGACCCAGTACTTC. The rearrangement joins TRBV28 to TRBJ2-5, with D hard to call. The CDR3 is 11 residues long. CDR1 MDHEN and CDR2 SYDVKM come from the germline V gene. Trimming pared 3 bases from V and 5 bases from J, leaving 4 bases between.

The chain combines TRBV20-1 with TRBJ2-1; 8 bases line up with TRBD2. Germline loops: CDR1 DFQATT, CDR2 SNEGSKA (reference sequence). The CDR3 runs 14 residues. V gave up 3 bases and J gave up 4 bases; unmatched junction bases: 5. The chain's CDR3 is CSASPGRDYNEQFF. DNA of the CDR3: TGCAGTGCTAGTCCCGGGAGGGATTACAATGAGCAGTTCTTC.

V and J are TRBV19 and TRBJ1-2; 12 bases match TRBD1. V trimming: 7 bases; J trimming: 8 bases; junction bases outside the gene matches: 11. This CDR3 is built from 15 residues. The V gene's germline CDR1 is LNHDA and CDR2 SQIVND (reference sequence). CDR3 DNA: TGTGCCAGTAAACCGCCGGGACAGGGGGCAGGGGGCTACACCTTC. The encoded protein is CASKPPGQGAGGYTF.

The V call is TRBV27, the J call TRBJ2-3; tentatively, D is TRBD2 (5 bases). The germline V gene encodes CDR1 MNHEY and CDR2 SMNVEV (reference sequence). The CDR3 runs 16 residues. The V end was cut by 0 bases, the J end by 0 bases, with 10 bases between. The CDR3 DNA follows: TGTGCCAGCAGTTTATCGGTGGCGGGTAGCACAGATACGCAGTATTTT. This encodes CASSLSVAGSTDTQYF.

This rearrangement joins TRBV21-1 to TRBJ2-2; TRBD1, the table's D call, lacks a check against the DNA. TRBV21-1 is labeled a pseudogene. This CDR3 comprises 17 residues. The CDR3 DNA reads TGTGCCAGCAGCAAAGGATTCGACAGGGACCAGTCGGTGGGGCTGTTTTTT. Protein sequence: CASSKGFDRDQSVGLFF.